These 15 T cell receptor beta chains were sequenced from one sample in a study of T-cell reconstitution after alpha-beta-depleted transplantation in children. Preparation of the TCRbeta library was carried out with unique molecular identifiers. TCRdb re-derived calls from the PCR reads in MiXCR, one entry per CDR3 protein. The table lists hundreds of thousands of distinct CDR3 sequences, roughly a tenth of them singletons, with less than 5% in the top ten. Material: PBMCs from the stem cell graft donor, obtained from the stem cell graft. The receptors were sampled from a human donor who donated a stem cell graft to a child with acute myeloid leukemia.

This clonotype appeared many times. The chain couples TRBV5-1 to TRBJ2-7, with TRBD1 matching 7 bases. Germline CDR1 reads SGHRS; CDR2 reads YFSETQ. Unmatched junction bases numbered 3, after V lost 0 bases and J lost 9 bases. The CDR3 loop spans 12 amino acids. The CDR3 sequence: CASSLEGGGQYF. The CDR3 region has the DNA TGCGCCAGCAGCTTGGAAGGGGGCGGGCAGTACTTC.

The rearrangement uses TRBV20-1 and TRBJ2-2; D not resolved. Germline assignment: CDR1 DFQATT and CDR2 SNEGSKA (reference sequence). The V end lost 0 bases, the J end lost 2 bases, and 7 bases lay between the germline ends. The CDR3 is made up of 14 amino acids. The CDR3 nucleotides are TGCAGTGCTAGAGACAGATTCAACACCGGGGAGCTGTTTTTT. Translating it yields CSARDRFNTGELFF.

This clonotype was picked up many times. The chain employs TRBV30 and TRBJ1-1, with D perhaps TRBD1 (5 bases). The germline gives CDR1 GTSNPN, CDR2 SVGIG (reference sequence). The ends were cut back, 8 bases at V and 4 bases at J, with 17 bases in the middle. The CDR3 is made up of 13 amino acids. In nucleotides, the CDR3 is TGTGCCCGGGACGGAACCCAGATCACTGAAGCTTTCTTT. This encodes CARDGTQITEAFF.

CDR3 loop: CSAPDINYGYTF. The CDR3 DNA reads TGCAGTGCGCCGGACATTAACTATGGCTACACCTTC. The chain couples TRBV20-1 to TRBJ1-2; possibly TRBD1 for D (5 bases). The V gene lost 6 bases and the J gene lost 1 base, with 9 bases spanning the gap. The CDR3 covers 12 residues. CDR1 and CDR2 from the germline V gene are DFQATT and SNEGSKA (reference sequence).

In its sample, this clonotype was seen a few times. This chain uses TRBV20-1 with TRBJ1-5; D not resolved. CDR3 length: 13 residues. Trimming removed 5 bases from V and 1 base from J, with 9 bases in between. The V gene's germline CDR1 is DFQATT and CDR2 SNEGSKA (reference sequence). CDR3: CSAPKGSNQPQHF. The CDR3 nucleotides read TGCAGTGCTCCCAAGGGAAGCAATCAGCCCCAGCATTTT.

This clonotype was detected a few times. V gene TRBV10-3 combines with J gene TRBJ1-3; D gene unclear. CDR3 size: 12 residues. From germline, CDR1 is ENHRY and CDR2 SYGVKD. The V gene lost 6 bases and the J gene lost 4 bases, with 7 bases spanning the gap. CDR3 bases: TGTGCCATCAGGGGGTCCGGAAACACCATATATTTT. Its translation is CAIRGSGNTIYF.

This clonotype was recorded a few times. The chain combines TRBV5-1 with TRBJ1-1, with TRBD1 matching over 9 bases. The CDR3 spans 15 residues. Germline V lookup: CDR1 SGHRS, CDR2 YFSETQ. V gave up 4 bases and J gave up 6 bases; unmatched junction bases: 10. In nucleotides, the CDR3 is TGCGCCAGCAGCCTTCCCGGGACAGGGTTCGCTGAAGCTTTCTTT. This encodes CASSLPGTGFAEAFF.

Many counts were recorded for this clonotype. CDR3 DNA sequence: TGCATCTTACTCGCCCGGCGTAGGGCCCCAGATACGCAGTATTTT. Amino acid sequence: CILLARRRAPDTQYF. The chain has TRBV29-1 and TRBJ2-3, with D hard to call. Germline lookup yields CDR1 SQVTM and CDR2 ANQGSEA. This CDR3 is built from 15 residues.

The chain recombines TRBV24-1 with TRBJ1-1; D might be TRBD1 (5 bases). CDR3 length: 15 residues. Germline loops: CDR1 KGHDR, CDR2 SFDVKD. The CDR3 sequence is CGASDLGTPEGEAFF. For the CDR3, the DNA is TGTGGGGCCAGTGATCTCGGGACCCCCGAAGGAGAAGCTTTCTTT.

This clonotype has only a few counts. The chain combines TRBV14 with TRBJ2-3, with D uncertain. Trimming took 6 bases from V and 6 from J, leaving 16 bases between them. The CDR3 loop spans 14 amino acids. From germline, CDR1 is SGHDN and CDR2 FVKESK. The CDR3 region has the DNA TGTGCCAGCAGTCGTATCCCCTCCTCGGATACGCAGTATTTT. As protein: CASSRIPSSDTQYF.

This chain links TRBV7-2 with TRBJ1-1, with TRBD1 as a possible D gene (6 bases). The CDR3 extends over 16 amino acids. With 1 base removed from V and 0 bases from J, the gap between germline ends came to 12 bases. Germline V lookup: CDR1 SGHTA, CDR2 FQGNSA. The CDR3 spells CASSLEGSGVNTEAFF. The CDR3 coding sequence is TGTGCCAGCAGCTTAGAGGGTTCAGGGGTGAACACTGAAGCTTTCTTT.

This clonotype was seen at least ten times. The chain links TRBV10-3 to TRBJ2-1, with TRBD2 matching 9 bases. There are 14 residues in the CDR3. Trimming at V came to 7 bases and at J to 4 bases, leaving 5 bases not matched to a gene. The germline gives CDR1 ENHRY, CDR2 SYGVKD. DNA for the CDR3: TGTGCCATCAACCCGGGACTAGCTTACAATGAGCAGTTCTTC. Residues: CAINPGLAYNEQFF.

This chain uses TRBV20-1 with TRBJ2-3, with D maybe TRBD2 (7 bases). The germline gives CDR1 DFQATT, CDR2 SNEGSKA (reference sequence). Trimming removed 4 bases from V and 6 bases from J, with 26 bases in between. The CDR3 runs to 17 residues. For the CDR3, the DNA is TGCAGTGCTAACACGGCGGTCAGGGGAGGGGAGAGGGATACGCAGTATTTT. Translation gives CSANTAVRGGERDTQYF.

The chain employs TRBV20-1 and TRBJ2-1, with TRBD1 as a possible D gene (6 bases). The V gene lost 1 base and the J gene lost 1 base, with 11 bases spanning the gap. The CDR3 covers 15 residues. From germline, CDR1 is DFQATT and CDR2 SNEGSKA (reference sequence). This CDR3 is CSARGPGTSYNEQFF. DNA of the CDR3: TGCAGTGCTAGAGGTCCCGGGACATCCTACAATGAGCAGTTCTTC.

This clonotype was observed a handful of times. V usage is TRBV27 and J usage is TRBJ2-5; D may correspond to TRBD1 or TRBD2 (5 bases each). Per the germline V gene, CDR1 is MNHEY and CDR2 is SMNVEV (reference sequence). Between the trimmed V and J ends, which lost 3 bases and 4 bases, there was a span of 12 bases. The CDR3 spans 14 residues. The CDR3 region is CASSFEAGRETQYF. Written as DNA, the CDR3 is TGTGCCAGCAGTTTTGAGGCAGGGAGAGAGACCCAGTACTTC.